Listed below are T cell receptor beta chains from one sample, sequenced in a study of shared clonotypes between healthy human individuals. Assay used: immunoSEQ multiplex PCR; TCRdb lists only in-frame clones, some missing. Found here are about 680,000 clones, 92% of them singletons; the top ten hold nearly 25%. Source material: naive CD8+ T cells sorted from blood. These receptor sequences come from a man aged 25-45 years in good health. The CDR3 runs from the conserved cysteine through the conserved F or W. The D gene is left open where the match is weak. Size is stated for part of the rows, as once, few or many counts, or as a class when the clone is expanded.

size | J | D | V | DNA | CDR3
- | TRBJ2-1 | - | TRBV7-2 | TGTGCCAGCAGCAACCCTTTATACAATGAGCAGTTCTTC | CASSNPLYNEQFF
- | TRBJ2-1 | - | TRBV13 | TGTGCCAGCAGCTTATCCCTCGGGGGTAATGAGCAGTTCTTC | CASSLSLGGNEQFF
- | TRBJ2-5 | TRBD2 | TRBV2 | TGTGCCAGCAGACTAGCGGAAGAGACCCAGTACTTC | CASRLAEETQYF
- | TRBJ2-7 | - | TRBV6-1 | TGTGCCAGCACGCGACGCAGCTACGAGCAGTACTTC | CASTRRSYEQYF
- | TRBJ2-1 | TRBD2 | TRBV6-5 | TGTGCCAGCAGTTCGACTAGCGGAGAGTTATACAATGAGCAGTTCTTC | CASSSTSGELYNEQFF
- | TRBJ2-2 | - | TRBV19 | TGTGCCAGTAGTCCCGCCTGGGGGACCGGGGAGCTGTTTTTT | CASSPAWGTGELFF
- | TRBJ2-2 | - | TRBV7-9 | TGTGCCAGCTTGTCGGCGAACACCGGGGAGCTGTTTTTT | CASLSANTGELFF
- | TRBJ2-7 | - | TRBV5-1 | TGCGCCAGCATGCGGGCGATCGGCAGCTCCTACGAGCAGTACTTC | CASMRAIGSSYEQYF
- | TRBJ2-7 | TRBD1 | TRBV2 | TGTGCCAGCAGTGGGGTCAGGGGGAACTACGAGCAGTACTTC | CASSGVRGNYEQYF
- | TRBJ2-7 | - | TRBV4-2 | TGTGCCAGCAGCCAAGTGGGATCGTTCGGGACGGCCTACGAGCAGTACTTC | CASSQVGSFGTAYEQYF
- | TRBJ2-3 | - | TRBV19 | TGTGCCAGTAGTAGTTGGGCTAGCAGCACAGATACGCAGTATTTT | CASSSWASSTDTQYF
- | TRBJ1-2 | - | TRBV10-3 | TGTGCCATCAGTGAGCTTGTTGGCTACACCTTC | CAISELVGYTF
- | TRBJ2-1 | - | TRBV9 | TGTGCCAGCTCTCCAAACGTGCGGGTCGGCAATGAGCAGTTCTTC | CASSPNVRVGNEQFF
- | TRBJ2-5 | TRBD2 | TRBV27 | TGTGCCAGCAGTCCGTTAGCGGGAGGGCTGGAGACCCAGTACTTC | CASSPLAGGLETQYF
- | TRBJ2-2 | TRBD2 | TRBV4-1 | TGCGCCAGCAGCCAAGATCCTTTGACTAGCGCGGACACCGGGGAGCTGTTTTTT | CASSQDPLTSADTGELFF
- | TRBJ2-7 | TRBD2 | TRBV4-1 | TGCGCCAGCAGCCACAGAGCGGGAGGCGCCTACGAGCAGTACTTC | CASSHRAGGAYEQYF
- | TRBJ2-7 | TRBD1 | TRBV19 | TGTGCCAGTAGGCGGACAGGGGGCGAGCAGTACTTC | CASRRTGGEQYF
many | TRBJ2-1 | - | TRBV5-6 | TGTGCCAGCAGCTTTAGTGTCGGTATCAGGTACAATGAGCAGTTCTTC | CASSFSVGIRYNEQFF
- | TRBJ2-6 | - | TRBV7-9 | TGTGCCAGCCCGTCTATAAAGGAGAAGGCCAACGTCCTGACTTTC | CASPSIKEKANVLTF
- | TRBJ2-3 | TRBD2 | TRBV6-1 | TGTGCCAGCAGTGGCCAGGGAGGGAGGGCCCGGATAGATACGCAGTATTTT | CASSGQGGRARIDTQYF
- | TRBJ1-1 | - | TRBV12-5 | TGTGCTAGTGGTTTGGCTTTGGACAGACAGAACACTGAAGCTTTCTTT | CASGLALDRQNTEAFF
- | TRBJ2-3 | - | TRBV29-1 | TGCAGCGTTGAATTCACAGGCACCGCGGATACGCAGTATTTT | CSVEFTGTADTQYF
- | TRBJ1-3 | - | TRBV27 | TGTGCCAGCAGTTCCCATGCGTGGGGCTCTGGAAACACCATATATTTT | CASSSHAWGSGNTIYF
- | TRBJ2-7 | - | TRBV11-2 | TGTGCCAGCATCCCCCCTACCAGCTCCTACGAGCAGTACTTC | CASIPPTSSYEQYF
- | TRBJ1-4 | - | TRBV27 | TGTGCCACCGCCCCGGGGGTAACTAATGAAAAACTGTTTTTT | CATAPGVTNEKLFF
- | TRBJ2-5 | TRBD2 | TRBV4-3 | TGCGCCAGCAGCCAAGAGGTATCGGCGGGGGGGGCGGAGACCCAGTACTTC | CASSQEVSAGGAETQYF
- | TRBJ1-1 | - | TRBV11-2 | TGTGCCAGCAGCGTCTACTCGAGGACAGCAAACACTGAAGCTTTCTTT | CASSVYSRTANTEAFF
- | TRBJ1-2 | - | TRBV6-5 | TGTGCCAGCGGCGGGGGGACCTCTATTGGATACACCTTC | CASGGGTSIGYTF
- | TRBJ2-1 | TRBD2 | TRBV7-6 | TGTGCCAGCAGCTTACTAGCGGCCCAGGATGAGCAGTTCTTC | CASSLLAAQDEQFF
once | TRBJ2-2 | TRBD2 | TRBV6-5 | TGTGCCAGCAGTTACTCAGGACTAGCGGGAACCGGGGAGCTGTTTTTT | CASSYSGLAGTGELFF
- | TRBJ2-7 | - | TRBV11-2 | TGTGCCAGCAGTTGGGCGGTGGGACGATACGAGCAGTACTTC | CASSWAVGRYEQYF
- | TRBJ2-2 | - | TRBV4-3 | TGCGCCAGCAGCCAAGATATCTGGGACGGGTTGAACACCGGGGAGCTGTTTTTT | CASSQDIWDGLNTGELFF
- | TRBJ2-3 | - | TRBV14 | TGTGCCAGCAGCCAAGACGTGGGAGGATTCACAGATACGCAGTATTTT | CASSQDVGGFTDTQYF
few | TRBJ2-1 | - | TRBV25-1 | TGTGCCAGCCGACAGAATGAGCAGTTCTTC | CASRQNEQFF
- | TRBJ1-1 | TRBD1 | TRBV7-9 | TGTGCCAGCAGCTCCGGGACAGCCACTGAAGCTTTCTTT | CASSSGTATEAFF
- | TRBJ2-2 | - | TRBV27 | TGTGCCAGCAGTTTAGAGTGGCGAGGTTATGGCCGGGAGCTGTTTTTT | CASSLEWRGYGRELFF
- | TRBJ2-7 | - | TRBV11-3 | TGTGCCAGCAGGCTCGGGATATCCGACTACGAGCAGTACTTC | CASRLGISDYEQYF
- | TRBJ1-3 | - | TRBV14 | TGTGCCAGCAGCCATAACTCCAACTCTGGAAACACCATATATTTT | CASSHNSNSGNTIYF
once | TRBJ1-1 | - | TRBV7-9 | TGTGCCAGCAGCTTCGGGGGGTACACTGAAGCTTTCTTT | CASSFGGYTEAFF
few | TRBJ2-2 | - | TRBV7-9 | TGTGCCAGCAGCTTAAGGCCCGGGGAGCTGTTTTTT | CASSLRPGELFF
once | TRBJ1-1 | TRBD1 | TRBV7-3 | TGTGCCAGCAGCTTGGGACAGGGAACGAACACTGAAGCTTTCTTT | CASSLGQGTNTEAFF
- | TRBJ2-7 | - | TRBV7-2 | TGTGCCAGCAGCCTGTCCGACAGGAATTACTACGGGGCGTACTTC | CASSLSDRNYYGAYF
- | TRBJ2-7 | TRBD2 | TRBV4-2 | TGTGCCAGCAGCCCTAACCCGACTAGCGGGGACTACGAGCAGTACTTC | CASSPNPTSGDYEQYF
- | TRBJ2-1 | TRBD2 | TRBV11-3 | TGTGCCAGCAGCTTAGGAGAGGCGGGAGTAGGCAATGAGCAGTTCTTC | CASSLGEAGVGNEQFF
once | TRBJ2-1 | - | TRBV15 | TGTGCCACTTCGGAAGGGACCTACAATGAGCAGTTCTTC | CATSEGTYNEQFF
- | TRBJ1-5 | - | TRBV28 | TGTGCCAGCAGTTTCCATCGATCGGGAGAGGGAATTTTTCAGCCCCAGCATTTT | CASSFHRSGEGIFQPQHF
- | TRBJ2-1 | - | TRBV27 | TGTGCCAGCAGTCAAGGTGTGCCACGGGGGTACAATGAGCAGTTCTTC | CASSQGVPRGYNEQFF
- | TRBJ2-5 | - | TRBV10-3 | TGTGCCATCAGTGAGTCTAGTGGGGCAGGGAAAGAGACCCAGTACTTC | CAISESSGAGKETQYF
- | TRBJ2-3 | TRBD1 | TRBV29-1 | TGCAGCGTTGAAGATGGACAGGGCCTAGGCACAGATACGCAGTATTTT | CSVEDGQGLGTDTQYF
once | TRBJ2-3 | - | TRBV7-9 | TGTGCCAGCAGCTTCTTCGGCAGTCCTTCAGATACGCAGTATTTT | CASSFFGSPSDTQYF
once | TRBJ1-5 | TRBD1 | TRBV27 | TGTGCCAGCAGGCCCCGGGACAGCTATCAGCCCCAGCATTTT | CASRPRDSYQPQHF
- | TRBJ1-2 | - | TRBV25-1 | TGTGCCAGCAAACAGGGAGTGGATGGCTACACCTTC | CASKQGVDGYTF
- | TRBJ2-2 | TRBD1 | TRBV5-1 | TGCGCCAGCAGCCCGATTGGACAGGGGAGCACCGGGGAGCTGTTTTTT | CASSPIGQGSTGELFF
- | TRBJ2-1 | - | TRBV7-9 | TGTGCCAGCAGCCCACAGACCGGGGATGAGCAGTTCTTC | CASSPQTGDEQFF
- | TRBJ2-1 | TRBD2 | TRBV6-6 | TGTGCCAGCAGCACCGGGACTAGTGCCTACAATGAGCAGTTCTTC | CASSTGTSAYNEQFF
- | TRBJ2-2 | TRBD2 | TRBV7-6 | TGTGCCAGCAGCTCGTTACGTAGCGGGGCGAACACCGGGGAGCTGTTTTTT | CASSSLRSGANTGELFF
- | TRBJ1-4 | - | TRBV28 | TGTGCCAGCAGTCCCGGGCTATCGGCTGAAAAACTGTTTTTT | CASSPGLSAEKLFF